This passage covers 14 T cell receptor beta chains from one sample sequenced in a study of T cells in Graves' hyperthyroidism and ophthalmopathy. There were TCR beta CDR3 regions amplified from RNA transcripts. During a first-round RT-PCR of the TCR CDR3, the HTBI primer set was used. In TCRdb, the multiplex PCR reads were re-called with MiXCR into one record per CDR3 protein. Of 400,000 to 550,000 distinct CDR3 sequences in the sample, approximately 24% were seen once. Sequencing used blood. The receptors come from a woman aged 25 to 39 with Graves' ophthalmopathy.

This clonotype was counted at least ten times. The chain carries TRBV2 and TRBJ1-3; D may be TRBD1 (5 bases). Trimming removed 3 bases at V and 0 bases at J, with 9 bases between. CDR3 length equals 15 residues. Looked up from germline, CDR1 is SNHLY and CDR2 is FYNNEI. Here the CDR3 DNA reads TGTGCCAGCAGTGAGCTGGGACCCTCTGGAAACACCATATATTTT. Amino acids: CASSELGPSGNTIYF.

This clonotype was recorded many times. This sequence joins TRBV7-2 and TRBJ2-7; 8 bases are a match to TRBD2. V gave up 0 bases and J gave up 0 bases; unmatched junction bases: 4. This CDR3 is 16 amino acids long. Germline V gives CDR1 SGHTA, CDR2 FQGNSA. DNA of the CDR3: TGTGCCAGCAGCTTAGCTGCGGGGGGAAACTCCTACGAGCAGTACTTC. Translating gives CASSLAAGGNSYEQYF.

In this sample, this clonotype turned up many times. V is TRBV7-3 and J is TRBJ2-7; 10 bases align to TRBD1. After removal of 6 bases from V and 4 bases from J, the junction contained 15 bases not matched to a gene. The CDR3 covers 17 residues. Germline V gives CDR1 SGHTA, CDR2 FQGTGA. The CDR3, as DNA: TGTGCCAGCAGTTTTGACAGGGGGCGTGATCCTAGGTACGAGCAGTACTTC. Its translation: CASSFDRGRDPRYEQYF. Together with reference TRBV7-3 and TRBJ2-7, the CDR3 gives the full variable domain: GAGVSQTPSNKVTEKGKYVELRCDPISGHTALYWYRQSLGQGPEFLIYFQGTGAADDSGLPNDRFFAVRPEGSVSTLKIQRTERGDSAVYLCASSFDRGRDPRYEQYFGPGTRLTVT.

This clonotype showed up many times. In DNA, the CDR3 is TGTGCCAGTAGTTCAGAGGGACGGTGGGCTGAAGCTTTCTTT. This sequence encodes CASSSEGRWAEAFF. The chain is built from TRBV19 and TRBJ1-1; possibly TRBD1 for D (5 bases). Germline-derived CDR1 and CDR2 are LNHDA and SQIVND (reference sequence). The CDR3 length is 14 residues. The ends were cut back, 5 bases at V and 6 bases at J, with 16 bases in the middle.

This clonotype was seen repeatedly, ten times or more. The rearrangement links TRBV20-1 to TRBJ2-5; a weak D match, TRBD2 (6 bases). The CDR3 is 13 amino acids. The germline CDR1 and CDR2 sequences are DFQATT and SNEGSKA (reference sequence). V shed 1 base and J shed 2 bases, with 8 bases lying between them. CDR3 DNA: TGCAGTGCTAGAGTCGGGGGTCAAGAGACCCAGTACTTC. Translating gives CSARVGGQETQYF.

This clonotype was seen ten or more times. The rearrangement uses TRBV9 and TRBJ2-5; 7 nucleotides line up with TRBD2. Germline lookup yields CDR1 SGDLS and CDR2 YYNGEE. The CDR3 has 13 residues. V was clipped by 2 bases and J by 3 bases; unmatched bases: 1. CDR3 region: CASSVSGEETQYF. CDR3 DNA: TGTGCCAGCAGCGTGAGCGGGGAAGAGACCCAGTACTTC.

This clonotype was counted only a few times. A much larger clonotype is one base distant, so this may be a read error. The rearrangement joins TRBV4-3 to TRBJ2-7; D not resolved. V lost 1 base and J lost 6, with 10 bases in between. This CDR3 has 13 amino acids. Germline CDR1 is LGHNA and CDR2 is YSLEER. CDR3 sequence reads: CASSQVMISEQYF. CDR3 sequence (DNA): TGCGCCAGCAGCCAAGTCATGATAAGCGAGCAGTACTTC.

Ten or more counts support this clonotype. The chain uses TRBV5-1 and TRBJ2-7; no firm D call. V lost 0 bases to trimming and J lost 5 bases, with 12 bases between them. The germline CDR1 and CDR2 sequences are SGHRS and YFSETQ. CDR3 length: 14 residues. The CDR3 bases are TGCGCCAGCAGCTTGGGGGCATCCTGGGACGAGCAGTACTTC. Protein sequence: CASSLGASWDEQYF.

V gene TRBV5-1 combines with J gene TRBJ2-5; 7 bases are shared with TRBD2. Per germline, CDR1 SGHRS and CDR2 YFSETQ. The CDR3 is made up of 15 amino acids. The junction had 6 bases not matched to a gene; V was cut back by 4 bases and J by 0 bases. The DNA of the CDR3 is TGCGCCAGCAGCGAACTAAGCGGGGACCAAGAGACCCAGTACTTC. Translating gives CASSELSGDQETQYF.

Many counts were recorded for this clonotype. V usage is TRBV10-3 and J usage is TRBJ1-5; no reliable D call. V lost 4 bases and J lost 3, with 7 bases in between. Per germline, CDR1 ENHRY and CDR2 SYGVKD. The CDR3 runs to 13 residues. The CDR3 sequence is CAISGEVNQPQHF. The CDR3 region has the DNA TGTGCCATCAGTGGTGAAGTCAATCAGCCCCAGCATTTT.

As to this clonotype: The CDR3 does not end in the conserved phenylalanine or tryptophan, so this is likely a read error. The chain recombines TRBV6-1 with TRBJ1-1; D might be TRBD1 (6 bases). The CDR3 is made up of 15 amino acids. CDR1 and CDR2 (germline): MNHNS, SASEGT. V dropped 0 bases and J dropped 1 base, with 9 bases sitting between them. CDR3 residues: CASSEAGGANTEAFV. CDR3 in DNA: TGTGCCAGCAGTGAAGCTGGGGGGGCGAACACTGAAGCTTTCGTT.

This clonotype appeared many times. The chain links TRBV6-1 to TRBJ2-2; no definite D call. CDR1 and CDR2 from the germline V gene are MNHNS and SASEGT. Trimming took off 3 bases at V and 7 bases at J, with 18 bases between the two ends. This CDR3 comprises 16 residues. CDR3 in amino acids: CASSDQQILTVGELFF. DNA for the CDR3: TGTGCCAGCAGTGACCAACAGATACTGACCGTCGGGGAGCTGTTTTTT.

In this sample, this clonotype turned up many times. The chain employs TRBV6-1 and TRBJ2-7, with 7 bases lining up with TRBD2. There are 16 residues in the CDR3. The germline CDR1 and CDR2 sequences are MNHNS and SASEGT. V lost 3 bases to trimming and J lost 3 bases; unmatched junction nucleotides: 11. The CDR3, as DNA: TGTGCCAGCAGTGACGGGGGGTTTATGGGGCTCTACGAGCAGTACTTC. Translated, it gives CASSDGGFMGLYEQYF.

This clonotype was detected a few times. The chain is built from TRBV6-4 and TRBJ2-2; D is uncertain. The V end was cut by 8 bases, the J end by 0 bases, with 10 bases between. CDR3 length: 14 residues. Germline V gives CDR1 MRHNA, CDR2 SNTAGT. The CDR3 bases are TGTGCCAGCGGTGCATATGCGAACACCGGGGAGCTGTTTTTT. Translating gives CASGAYANTGELFF.